Following are 9 T cell receptor beta chains from one sample sequenced in a study of shared clonotypes between healthy human individuals. CD8 cells classed as naive were CD45RO-negative and positively selected for CCR7, excluding terminally differentiated effector memory CD45RA+ cells. Some clones are missing from TCRdb's copy, which holds only in-frame ones; the method was immunoSEQ multiplex PCR. This sample has about 590,000 clones, with 95% found just once. Material: naive CD8+ T cells sorted from blood. The source is a woman aged 25-40 years in good health.

The chain is built from TRBV27 and TRBJ2-7, with 13 bases lining up with TRBD2. The ends lost 6 bases at V and 6 bases at J; junction bases unmatched: 5. The germline gives CDR1 MNHEY, CDR2 SMNVEV (reference sequence). The CDR3 has 14 amino acids. CDR3 region: CASRLLAGGGEQYF. In nucleotides, the CDR3 is TGTGCCAGCAGGCTACTAGCGGGAGGGGGCGAGCAGTACTTC.

CDR3 coding DNA: TGTGCCAGCAGCCCTAGCAGGGGTGGCTATGGCTACACCTTC. It yields the protein CASSPSRGGYGYTF. The chain has TRBV28 and TRBJ1-2, with D maybe TRBD1 (6 bases). The CDR3 consists of 14 residues. V was shortened by 6 bases and J by 4 bases, with 15 bases between the two germline ends. Looked up from germline, CDR1 is MDHEN and CDR2 is SYDVKM.

CDR3 protein: CASSATGEKLFF. As DNA, the CDR3 is TGTGCCAGCAGTGCTACAGGTGAAAAACTGTTTTTT. V is TRBV28 and J is TRBJ1-4, with TRBD1 as a possible D gene (5 bases). V dropped 5 bases and J dropped 7 bases, with 8 bases sitting between them. The CDR3 loop spans 12 amino acids. The germline CDR1 and CDR2 sequences are MDHEN and SYDVKM.

The chain employs TRBV27 and TRBJ1-2, with D tentatively TRBD1 (6 bases). Trimming shortened V by 5 bases and J by 1 base, and 17 bases separated the two germline ends. The CDR3 extends over 16 amino acids. Germline values: CDR1 MNHEY, CDR2 SMNVEV (reference sequence). The CDR3: CASSPMGGQFNYGYTF. CDR3 nucleotide sequence: TGTGCCAGCAGTCCCATGGGTGGACAGTTTAACTATGGCTACACCTTC.

The rearrangement uses TRBV13 and TRBJ2-2, with TRBD2 identical over 7 bases. Germline values: CDR1 PRHDT, CDR2 FYEKMQ (reference sequence). The junction had 2 bases not matched to a gene; V was cut back by 2 bases and J by 5 bases. This CDR3 is 14 amino acids long. Here the CDR3 reads CASSLFGGTGELFF. The CDR3 nucleotides read TGTGCCAGCAGCTTATTCGGGGGGACCGGGGAGCTGTTTTTT.

In the case of this clone: The same CDR3 arises from other DNA sequences in this sample as well. The chain uses TRBV9 and TRBJ2-1; D is possibly TRBD1 (6 bases). Trimming pared 0 bases from V and 2 bases from J, leaving 9 bases between. The CDR3 spans 15 residues. Germline V gene lookup returns CDR1 SGDLS and CDR2 YYNGEE. The CDR3 spells CASSVGGDTYNEQFF. As DNA, the CDR3 is TGTGCCAGCAGCGTAGGAGGGGACACCTACAATGAGCAGTTCTTC. Full variable domain (rest looked up from reference TRBV9 and TRBJ2-1): DSGVTQTPKHLITATGQRVTLRCSPRSGDLSVYWYQQSLDQGLQFLIQYYNGEERAKGNILERFSAQQFPDLHSELNLSSLELGDSALYFCASSVGGDTYNEQFFGPGTRLTVL.

The chain links TRBV28 to TRBJ1-5; no clear D. The CDR3 runs to 14 residues. V lost 6 bases to trimming and J lost 0 bases, with 9 bases between them. Germline CDR1 and CDR2: MDHEN and SYDVKM. The DNA for the CDR3 is TGTGCCAGCAGGGAAGGCTATAGCAATCAGCCCCAGCATTTT. Amino acid sequence: CASREGYSNQPQHF.

As regards this clone: Other DNA sequences from this sample encode an identical CDR3 as well. The rearrangement uses TRBV28 and TRBJ1-5, with D perhaps TRBD1 (5 bases). Germline loops: CDR1 MDHEN, CDR2 SYDVKM. The CDR3 is made up of 13 amino acids. Trimming took off 3 bases at V and 4 bases at J, with 7 bases between the two ends. CDR3 loop: CASSFSGNQPQHF. As DNA, the CDR3 is TGTGCCAGCAGTTTTTCAGGGAATCAGCCCCAGCATTTT.

V gene TRBV28 combines with J gene TRBJ1-1, with a tentative D call TRBD1 (6 bases). This CDR3 is built from 13 residues. Trimming stripped 8 bases from V and 5 bases from J, with 15 bases between. Germline V gene lookup returns CDR1 MDHEN and CDR2 SYDVKM. For the CDR3, the DNA is TGTGCCAGCGCCATCCAGGGGAGTACTGAAGCTTTCTTT. This sequence encodes CASAIQGSTEAFF.